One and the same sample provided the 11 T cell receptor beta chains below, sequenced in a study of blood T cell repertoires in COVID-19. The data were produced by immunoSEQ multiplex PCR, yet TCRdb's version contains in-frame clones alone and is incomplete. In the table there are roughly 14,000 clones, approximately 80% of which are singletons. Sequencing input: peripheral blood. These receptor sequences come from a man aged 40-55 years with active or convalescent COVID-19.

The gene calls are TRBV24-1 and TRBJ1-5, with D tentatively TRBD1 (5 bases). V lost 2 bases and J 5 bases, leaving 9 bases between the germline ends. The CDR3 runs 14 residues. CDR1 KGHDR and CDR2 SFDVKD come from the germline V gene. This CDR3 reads CATSDSRVHQPQHF. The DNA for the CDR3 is TGTGCCACCAGTGATTCCAGGGTACATCAGCCCCAGCATTTT.

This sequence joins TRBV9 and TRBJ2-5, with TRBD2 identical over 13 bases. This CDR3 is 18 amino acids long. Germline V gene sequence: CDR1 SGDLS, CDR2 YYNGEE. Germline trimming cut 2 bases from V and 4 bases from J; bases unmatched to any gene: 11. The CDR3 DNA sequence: TGTGCCAGCAGCGTTTCGCCGGGACTAGCGGGGAGAACAGAGACCCAGTACTTC. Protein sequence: CASSVSPGLAGRTETQYF.

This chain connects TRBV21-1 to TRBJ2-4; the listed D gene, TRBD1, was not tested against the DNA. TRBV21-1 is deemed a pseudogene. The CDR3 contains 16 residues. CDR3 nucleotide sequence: TGTGCCAGCAGCAATCGTTCTGGGCAAATCAAAAACATTCAGTACTTC. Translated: CASSNRSGQIKNIQYF.

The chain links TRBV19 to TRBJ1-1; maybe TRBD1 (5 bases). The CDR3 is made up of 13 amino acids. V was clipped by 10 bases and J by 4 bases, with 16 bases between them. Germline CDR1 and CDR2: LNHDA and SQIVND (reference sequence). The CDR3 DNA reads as TGTGCCATCTCCCCCAGCGGGGGCACTGAAGCTTTCTTT. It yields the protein CAISPSGGTEAFF.

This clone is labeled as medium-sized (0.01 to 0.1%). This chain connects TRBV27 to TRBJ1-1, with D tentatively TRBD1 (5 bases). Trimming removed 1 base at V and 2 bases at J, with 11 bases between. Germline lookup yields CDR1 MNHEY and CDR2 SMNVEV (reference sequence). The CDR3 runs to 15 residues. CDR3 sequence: CASSLFQGGNTEAFF. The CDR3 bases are TGTGCCAGCAGTTTATTCCAGGGCGGAAACACTGAAGCTTTCTTT.

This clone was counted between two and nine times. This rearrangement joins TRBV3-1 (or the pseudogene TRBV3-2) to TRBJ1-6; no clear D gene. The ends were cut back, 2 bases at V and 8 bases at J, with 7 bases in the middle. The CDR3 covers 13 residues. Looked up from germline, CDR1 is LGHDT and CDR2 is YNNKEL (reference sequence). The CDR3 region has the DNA TGTGCCAGCAGCCAATCTCAGGATTCACCCCTCCACTTT. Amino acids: CASSQSQDSPLHF.

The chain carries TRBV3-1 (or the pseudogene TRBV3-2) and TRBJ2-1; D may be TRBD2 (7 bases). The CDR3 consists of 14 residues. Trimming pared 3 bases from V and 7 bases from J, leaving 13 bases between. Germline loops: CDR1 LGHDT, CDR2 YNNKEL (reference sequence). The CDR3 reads CASSHRGAGNEQFF. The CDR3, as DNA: TGTGCCAGCAGCCATCGGGGGGCGGGAAATGAGCAGTTCTTC.

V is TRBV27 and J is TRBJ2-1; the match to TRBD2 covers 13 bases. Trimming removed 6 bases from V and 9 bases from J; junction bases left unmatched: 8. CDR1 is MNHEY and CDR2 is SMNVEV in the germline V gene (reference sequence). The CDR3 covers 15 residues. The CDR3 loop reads CASSKLAGGMIEQFF. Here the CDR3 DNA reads TGTGCCAGCAGCAAACTAGCGGGGGGGATGATTGAGCAGTTCTTC.

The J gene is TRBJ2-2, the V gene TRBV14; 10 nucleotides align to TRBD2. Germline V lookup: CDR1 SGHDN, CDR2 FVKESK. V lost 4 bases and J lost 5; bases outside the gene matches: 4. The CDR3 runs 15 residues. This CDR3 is CASSRAGGLTGELFF. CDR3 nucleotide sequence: TGTGCCAGCAGCCGAGCGGGGGGGCTTACCGGGGAGCTGTTTTTT.

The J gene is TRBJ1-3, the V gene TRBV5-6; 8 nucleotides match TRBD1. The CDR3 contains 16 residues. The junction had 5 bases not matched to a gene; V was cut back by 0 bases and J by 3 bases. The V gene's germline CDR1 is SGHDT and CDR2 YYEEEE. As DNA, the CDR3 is TGTGCCAGCAGCTTGGCCGGACAGGGTCGTGGAAACACCATATATTTT. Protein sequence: CASSLAGQGRGNTIYF.

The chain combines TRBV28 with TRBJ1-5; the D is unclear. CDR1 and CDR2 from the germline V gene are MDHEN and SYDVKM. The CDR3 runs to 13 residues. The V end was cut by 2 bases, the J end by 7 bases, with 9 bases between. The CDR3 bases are TGTGCCAGCAGTTTAGACGGAGGACAGCCCCAGCATTTT. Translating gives CASSLDGGQPQHF.